Shown below are 8 T cell receptor beta chains from a single sample sequenced in a study of T cells after posttransplantation cyclophosphamide. Cyclophosphamide on days +3 and +4 followed busulfan-fludarabine conditioning and a marrow graft. Libraries were prepared by immunoSEQ multiplex PCR; TCRdb keeps only in-frame clonotypes and omits some of them. The profile covers 4,000 to 4,500 clones, none occurring a single time. This specimen consisted of PBMCs, obtained after allogeneic stem cell transplant with posttransplant cyclophosphamide. Receptor source: a female patient between 18 and 30 years old who received an allogeneic stem cell transplant from an unrelated donor, was CMV-positive, and had acute GVHD only. Some T cells may originate from the graft donor.

This clone was recorded at least ten times. The chain couples TRBV27 to TRBJ2-1; 7 bases line up with TRBD2. CDR3 size: 14 residues. V lost 5 bases, J lost 7 bases, and 8 bases stayed unmatched. Germline lookup yields CDR1 MNHEY and CDR2 SMNVEV (reference sequence). CDR3 protein: CASSRGLGGNEQFF. The CDR3 DNA sequence: TGTGCCAGCAGTCGTGGACTGGGGGGGAATGAGCAGTTCTTC.

This clone was seen only a few times. The gene calls are TRBV9 and TRBJ2-3; a possible D gene is TRBD2 (6 bases). V was shortened by 2 bases and J by 2 bases, with 15 bases between the two germline ends. The CDR3 extends over 16 amino acids. Germline loops: CDR1 SGDLS, CDR2 YYNGEE. CDR3 loop: CASSVDQRAITDTQYF. CDR3 nucleotide sequence: TGTGCCAGCAGCGTTGACCAGCGGGCTATCACAGATACGCAGTATTTT.

This clone appeared many times. The chain uses TRBV4-1 and TRBJ2-7, with TRBD2 matching over 9 bases. This CDR3 contains 16 residues. After removal of 1 base from V and 7 bases from J, the junction contained 11 bases not matched to a gene. Per germline, CDR1 MGHRA and CDR2 YSYEKL. The CDR3 protein is CASSQAPSGRFGEQYF. CDR3 sequence (DNA): TGCGCCAGCAGCCAAGCCCCCAGCGGGAGGTTCGGTGAGCAGTACTTC.

The table lists this clone with a few counts. The V and J genes are TRBV6-1 and TRBJ2-1; TRBD2 aligns across 12 bases. CDR1 and CDR2 from the germline V gene are MNHNS and SASEGT. The CDR3 contains 15 residues. The V segment lost 7 bases and the J segment 6 bases; nucleotides outside the gene matches: 7. This CDR3 is CASTRLAGDPNEQFF. In nucleotides, the CDR3 is TGTGCCAGCACTCGACTAGCGGGAGACCCCAATGAGCAGTTCTTC.

In this sample, this clone turned up many times. The chain is built from TRBV9 and TRBJ2-7; 8 nucleotides align to TRBD2. V gave up 3 bases and J gave up 3 bases; unmatched junction bases: 11. This CDR3 comprises 16 residues. The germline V gene encodes CDR1 SGDLS and CDR2 YYNGEE. The CDR3 nucleotides are TGTGCCAGCAGCGCCCGGGGGGGCGGGTTCCTCTACGAGCAGTACTTC. This encodes CASSARGGGFLYEQYF.

This clone was seen repeatedly, ten times or more. The chain is built from TRBV27 and TRBJ2-5; 10 positions match TRBD2. This CDR3 comprises 17 residues. Losses at the gene ends were 0 bases for V and 4 bases for J; bases not matched to a gene: 8. Germline V CDR1 and CDR2: MNHEY, SMNVEV (reference sequence). The CDR3 region is CASSLSYPLAGVETQYF. The CDR3 DNA is TGTGCCAGCAGTTTATCCTACCCCCTAGCGGGAGTAGAGACCCAGTACTTC.

With regard to this clone: Given a much more abundant clone one base away, this may be a read error. This CDR3 is missing its conserved last phenylalanine or tryptophan, likely due to a read error. CDR3 residues: CASSIDRGNTIYL. CDR3 DNA sequence: TGTGCCAGCAGCATCGACAGAGGAAACACCATATATCTT. The rearrangement uses TRBV11-2 and TRBJ1-3, with D perhaps TRBD1 (5 bases). The CDR3 is 13 residues long. Germline loops: CDR1 SGHAT, CDR2 FQNNGV. Trimming removed 5 bases from V and 4 bases from J, with 9 bases in between.

This clone showed up just a few times. The chain combines TRBV7-3 with TRBJ2-7; D might be TRBD2 (5 bases). Germline values: CDR1 SGHTA, CDR2 FQGTGA. V was clipped by 8 bases and J by 3 bases, with 20 bases between them. CDR3 length: 15 residues. This CDR3 reads CASALLWTDNYEQYF. The CDR3 region has the DNA TGTGCCAGCGCCCTATTGTGGACTGACAACTACGAGCAGTACTTC. Combining the CDR3 with reference TRBV7-3 and TRBJ2-7 gives the whole variable domain GAGVSQTPSNKVTEKGKYVELRCDPISGHTALYWYRQSLGQGPEFLIYFQGTGAADDSGLPNDRFFAVRPEGSVSTLKIQRTERGDSAVYLCASALLWTDNYEQYFGPGTRLTVT.